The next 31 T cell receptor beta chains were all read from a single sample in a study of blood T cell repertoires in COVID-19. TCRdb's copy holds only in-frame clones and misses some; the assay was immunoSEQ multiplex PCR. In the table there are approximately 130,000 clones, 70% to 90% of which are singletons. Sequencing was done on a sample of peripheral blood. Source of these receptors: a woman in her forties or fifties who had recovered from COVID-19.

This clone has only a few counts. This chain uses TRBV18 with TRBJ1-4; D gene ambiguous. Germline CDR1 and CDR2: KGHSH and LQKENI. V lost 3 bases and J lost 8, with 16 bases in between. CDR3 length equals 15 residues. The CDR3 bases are TGTGCCAGCTCACCGAGCGGCGACGGAGGAGAAAAACTGTTTTTT. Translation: CASSPSGDGGEKLFF.

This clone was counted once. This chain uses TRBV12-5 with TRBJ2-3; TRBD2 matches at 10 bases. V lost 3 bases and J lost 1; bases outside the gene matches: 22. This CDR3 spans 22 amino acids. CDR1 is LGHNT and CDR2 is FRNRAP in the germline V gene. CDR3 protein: CASGFGQLTSGSGGVGTDTQYF. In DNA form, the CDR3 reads TGTGCTAGTGGTTTCGGACAATTGACTAGCGGGTCCGGGGGTGTTGGCACAGATACGCAGTATTTT.

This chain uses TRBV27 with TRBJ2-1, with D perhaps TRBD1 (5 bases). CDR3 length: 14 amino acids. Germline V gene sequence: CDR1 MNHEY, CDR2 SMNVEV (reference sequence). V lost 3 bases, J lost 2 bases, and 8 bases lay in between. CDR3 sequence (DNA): TGTGCCAGCAGTTTGGGGCTAGCCTACAATGAGCAGTTCTTC. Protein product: CASSLGLAYNEQFF.

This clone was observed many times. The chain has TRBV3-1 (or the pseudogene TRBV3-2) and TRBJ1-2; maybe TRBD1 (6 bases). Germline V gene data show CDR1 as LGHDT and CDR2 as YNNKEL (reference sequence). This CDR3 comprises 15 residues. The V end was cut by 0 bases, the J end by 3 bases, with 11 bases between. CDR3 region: CASSQDLNRDYGYTF. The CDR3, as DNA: TGTGCCAGCAGCCAAGATTTGAACAGGGACTATGGCTACACCTTC.

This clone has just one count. The CDR3 region is CASTPSTGARDTQYF. The DNA for the CDR3 is TGTGCCAGCACTCCTTCGACAGGGGCAAGGGATACGCAGTATTTT. This sequence joins TRBV6-6 and TRBJ2-3; TRBD1 matches at 8 bases. CDR1 is MNHNY, CDR2 SVGAGI, per germline (reference sequence). After removal of 7 bases from V and 6 bases from J, the junction contained 12 bases not matched to a gene. This CDR3 has 15 residues.

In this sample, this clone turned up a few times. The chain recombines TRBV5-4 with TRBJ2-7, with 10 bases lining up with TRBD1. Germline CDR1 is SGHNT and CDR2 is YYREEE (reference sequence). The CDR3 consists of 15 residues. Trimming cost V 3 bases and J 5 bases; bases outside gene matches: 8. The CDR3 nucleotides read TGTGCCAGCAGCTCCGACCGGGACAGGGGCCACGAGCAGTACTTC. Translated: CASSSDRDRGHEQYF.

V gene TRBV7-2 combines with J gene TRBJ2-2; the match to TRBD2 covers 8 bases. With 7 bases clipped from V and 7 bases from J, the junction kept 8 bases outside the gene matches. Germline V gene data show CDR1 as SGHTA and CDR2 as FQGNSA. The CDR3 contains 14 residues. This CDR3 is CASKSTSAGGELFF. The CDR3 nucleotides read TGTGCCAGCAAATCGACTAGCGCCGGCGGGGAGCTGTTTTTT.

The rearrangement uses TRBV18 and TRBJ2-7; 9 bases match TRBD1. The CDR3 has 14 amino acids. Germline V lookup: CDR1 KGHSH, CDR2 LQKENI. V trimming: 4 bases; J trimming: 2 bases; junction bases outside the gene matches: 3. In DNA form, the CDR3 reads TGTGCCAGCTCACAAAGGACAGGGGCCTACGAGCAGTACTTC. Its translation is CASSQRTGAYEQYF.

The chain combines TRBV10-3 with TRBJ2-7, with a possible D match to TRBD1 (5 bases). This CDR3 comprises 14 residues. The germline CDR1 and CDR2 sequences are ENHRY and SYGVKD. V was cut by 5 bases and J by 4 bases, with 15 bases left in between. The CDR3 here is CAISPPARTYEQYF. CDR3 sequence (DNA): TGTGCCATCAGTCCTCCGGCTCGGACATACGAGCAGTACTTC.

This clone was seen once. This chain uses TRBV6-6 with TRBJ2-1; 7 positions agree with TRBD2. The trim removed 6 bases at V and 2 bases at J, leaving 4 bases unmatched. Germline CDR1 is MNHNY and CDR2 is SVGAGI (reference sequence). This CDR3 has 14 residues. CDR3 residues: CASRETSPYNEQFF. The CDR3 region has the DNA TGTGCCAGCAGGGAGACTAGCCCCTACAATGAGCAGTTCTTC.

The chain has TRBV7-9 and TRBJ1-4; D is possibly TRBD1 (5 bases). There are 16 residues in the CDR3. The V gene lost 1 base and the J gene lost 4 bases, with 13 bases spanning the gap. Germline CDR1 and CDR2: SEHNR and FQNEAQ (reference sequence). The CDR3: CASSLGTWGYNEKLFF. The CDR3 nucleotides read TGTGCCAGCAGCTTAGGGACATGGGGATATAATGAAAAACTGTTTTTT.

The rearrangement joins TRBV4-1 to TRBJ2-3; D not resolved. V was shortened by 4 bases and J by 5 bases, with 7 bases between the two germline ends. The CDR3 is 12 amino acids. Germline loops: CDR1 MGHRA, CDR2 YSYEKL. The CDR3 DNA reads TGCGCCAGCAGCCGCGTTCTAGATACGCAGTATTTT. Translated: CASSRVLDTQYF.

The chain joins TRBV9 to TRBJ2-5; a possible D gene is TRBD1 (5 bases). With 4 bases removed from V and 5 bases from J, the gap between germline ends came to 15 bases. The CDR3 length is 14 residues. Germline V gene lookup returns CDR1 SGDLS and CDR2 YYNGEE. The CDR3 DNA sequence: TGTGCCAGCAGCACAGGACCCTTGGAGGAGACCCAGTACTTC. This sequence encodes CASSTGPLEETQYF.

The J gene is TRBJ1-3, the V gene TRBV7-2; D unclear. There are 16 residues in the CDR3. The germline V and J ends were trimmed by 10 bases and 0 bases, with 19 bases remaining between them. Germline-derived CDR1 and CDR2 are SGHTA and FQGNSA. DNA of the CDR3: TGTGCCACCGGAAACAGCCTCTTGAGCTCTGGAAACACCATATATTTT. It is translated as CATGNSLLSSGNTIYF.

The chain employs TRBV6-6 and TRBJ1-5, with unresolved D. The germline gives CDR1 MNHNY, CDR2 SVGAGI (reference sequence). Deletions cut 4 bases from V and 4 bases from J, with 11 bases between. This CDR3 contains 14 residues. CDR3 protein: CASSLPVRNQPQHF. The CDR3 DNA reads TGTGCCAGCAGTTTACCCGTGAGGAATCAGCCCCAGCATTTT.

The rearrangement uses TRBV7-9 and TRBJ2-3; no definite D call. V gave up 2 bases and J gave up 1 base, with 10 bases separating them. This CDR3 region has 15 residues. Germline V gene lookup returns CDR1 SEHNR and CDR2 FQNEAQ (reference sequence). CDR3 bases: TGTGCCAGCAGCTTAATCCAGTACGGCACAGATACGCAGTATTTT. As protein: CASSLIQYGTDTQYF.

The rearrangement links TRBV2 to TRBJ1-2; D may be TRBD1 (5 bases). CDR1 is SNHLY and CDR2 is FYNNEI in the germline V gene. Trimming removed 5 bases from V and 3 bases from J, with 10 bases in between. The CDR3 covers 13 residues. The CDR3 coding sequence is TGTGCCAGCAGTCGGACACCAGACTATGGCTACACCTTC. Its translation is CASSRTPDYGYTF.

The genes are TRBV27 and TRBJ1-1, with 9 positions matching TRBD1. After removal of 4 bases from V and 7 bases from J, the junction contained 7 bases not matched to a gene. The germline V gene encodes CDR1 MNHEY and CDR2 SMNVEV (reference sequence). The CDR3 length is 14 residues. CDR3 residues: CASSSAMDRGEAFF. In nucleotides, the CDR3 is TGTGCCAGCAGTTCCGCGATGGACAGGGGTGAAGCTTTCTTT.

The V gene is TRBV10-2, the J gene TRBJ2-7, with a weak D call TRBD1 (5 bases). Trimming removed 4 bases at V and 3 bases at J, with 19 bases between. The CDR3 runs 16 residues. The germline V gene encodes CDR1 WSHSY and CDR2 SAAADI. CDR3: CASSVSLDRFNYEQYF. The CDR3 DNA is TGCGCCAGCAGTGTCTCATTAGACAGATTTAACTACGAGCAGTACTTC.

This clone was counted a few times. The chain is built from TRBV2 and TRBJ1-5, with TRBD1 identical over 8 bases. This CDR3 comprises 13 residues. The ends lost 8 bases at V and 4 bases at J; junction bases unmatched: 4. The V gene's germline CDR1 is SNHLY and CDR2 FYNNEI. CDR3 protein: CASSTGDNQPQHF. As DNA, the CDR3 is TGTGCCAGCTCGACAGGGGATAATCAGCCCCAGCATTTT. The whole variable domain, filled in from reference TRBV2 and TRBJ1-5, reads EPEVTQTPSHQVTQMGQEVILRCVPISNHLYFYWYRQILGQKVEFLVSFYNNEISEKSEIFDDQFSVERPDGSNFTLKIRSTKLEDSAMYFCASSTGDNQPQHFGDGTRLSIL.

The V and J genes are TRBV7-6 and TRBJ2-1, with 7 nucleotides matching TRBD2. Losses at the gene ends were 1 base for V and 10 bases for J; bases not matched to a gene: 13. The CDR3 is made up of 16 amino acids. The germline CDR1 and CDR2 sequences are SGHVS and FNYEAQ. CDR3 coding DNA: TGTGCCAGCAGCTTAGGTATAAAGCGGGGAGCAGGGGAGCAGTTCTTC. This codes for CASSLGIKRGAGEQFF. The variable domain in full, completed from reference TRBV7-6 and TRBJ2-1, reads GAGVSQSPRYKVTKRGQDVALRCDPISGHVSLYWYRQALGQGPEFLTYFNYEAQQDKSGLPNDRFSAERPEGSISTLTIQRTEQRDSAMYRCASSLGIKRGAGEQFFGPGTRLTVL.

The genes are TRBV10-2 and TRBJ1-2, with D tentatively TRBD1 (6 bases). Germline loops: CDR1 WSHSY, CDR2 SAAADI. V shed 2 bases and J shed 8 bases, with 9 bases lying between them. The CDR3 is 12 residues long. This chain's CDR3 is CASSEGTGGYTF. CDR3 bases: TGCGCCAGCAGTGAGGGCACAGGGGGCTACACCTTC.

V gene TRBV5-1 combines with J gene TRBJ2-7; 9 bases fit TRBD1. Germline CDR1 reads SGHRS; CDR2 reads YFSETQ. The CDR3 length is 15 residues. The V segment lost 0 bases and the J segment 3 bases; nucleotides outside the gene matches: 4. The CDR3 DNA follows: TGCGCCAGCAGCTTGGGGGGACAGGGATTCTACGAGCAGTACTTC. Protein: CASSLGGQGFYEQYF.

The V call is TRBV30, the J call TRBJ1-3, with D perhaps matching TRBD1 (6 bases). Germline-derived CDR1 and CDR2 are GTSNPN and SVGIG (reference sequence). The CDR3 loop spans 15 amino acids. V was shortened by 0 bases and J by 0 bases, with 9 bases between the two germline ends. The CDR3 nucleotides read TGTGCCTGGAGTGTATGGGGGCCCTCTGGAAACACCATATATTTT. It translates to CAWSVWGPSGNTIYF.

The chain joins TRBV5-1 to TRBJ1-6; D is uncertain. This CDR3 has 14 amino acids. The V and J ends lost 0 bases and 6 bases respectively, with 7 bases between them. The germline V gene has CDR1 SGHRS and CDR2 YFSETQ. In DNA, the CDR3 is TGCGCCAGCAGCTTGGGACAAGTTAATTCACCCCTCCACTTT. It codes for CASSLGQVNSPLHF.

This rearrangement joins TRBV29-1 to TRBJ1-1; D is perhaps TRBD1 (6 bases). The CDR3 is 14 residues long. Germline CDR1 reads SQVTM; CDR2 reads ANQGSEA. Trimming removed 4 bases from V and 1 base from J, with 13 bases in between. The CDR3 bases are TGCAGCGTTGCACCGCTGACAGGGAACACTGAAGCTTTCTTT. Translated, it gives CSVAPLTGNTEAFF.

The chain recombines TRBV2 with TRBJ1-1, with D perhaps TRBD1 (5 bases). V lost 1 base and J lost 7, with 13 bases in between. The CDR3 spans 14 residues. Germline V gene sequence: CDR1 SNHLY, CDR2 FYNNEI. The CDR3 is CASSEDTGSGEAFF. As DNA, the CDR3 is TGTGCCAGCAGTGAAGATACAGGATCAGGTGAAGCTTTCTTT.

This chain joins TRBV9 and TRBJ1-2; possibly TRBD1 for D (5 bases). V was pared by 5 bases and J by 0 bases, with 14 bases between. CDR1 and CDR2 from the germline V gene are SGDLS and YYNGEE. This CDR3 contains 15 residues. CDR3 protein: CASSFGAAANYGYTF. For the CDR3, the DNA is TGTGCCAGCAGTTTTGGGGCGGCAGCTAACTATGGCTACACCTTC.

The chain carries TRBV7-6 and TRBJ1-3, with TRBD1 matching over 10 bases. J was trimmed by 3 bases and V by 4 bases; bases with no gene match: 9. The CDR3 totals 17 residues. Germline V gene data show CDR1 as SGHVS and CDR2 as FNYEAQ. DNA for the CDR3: TGTGCCAGCAGCTCTCTACCCGGACAGGGGGATGGAAACACCATATATTTT. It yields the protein CASSSLPGQGDGNTIYF.

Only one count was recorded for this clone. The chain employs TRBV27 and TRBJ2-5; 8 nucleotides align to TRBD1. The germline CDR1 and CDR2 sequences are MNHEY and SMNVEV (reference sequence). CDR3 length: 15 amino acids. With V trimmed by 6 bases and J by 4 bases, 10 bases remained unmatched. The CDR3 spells CASRKDRVLGETQYF. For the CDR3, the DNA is TGTGCCAGCAGAAAGGACAGGGTATTAGGAGAGACCCAGTACTTC.

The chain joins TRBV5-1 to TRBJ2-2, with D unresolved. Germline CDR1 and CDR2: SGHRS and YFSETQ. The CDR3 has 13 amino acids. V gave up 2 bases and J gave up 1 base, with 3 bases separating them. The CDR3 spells CASSFQNTGELFF. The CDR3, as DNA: TGCGCCAGCAGCTTTCAGAACACCGGGGAGCTGTTTTTT.